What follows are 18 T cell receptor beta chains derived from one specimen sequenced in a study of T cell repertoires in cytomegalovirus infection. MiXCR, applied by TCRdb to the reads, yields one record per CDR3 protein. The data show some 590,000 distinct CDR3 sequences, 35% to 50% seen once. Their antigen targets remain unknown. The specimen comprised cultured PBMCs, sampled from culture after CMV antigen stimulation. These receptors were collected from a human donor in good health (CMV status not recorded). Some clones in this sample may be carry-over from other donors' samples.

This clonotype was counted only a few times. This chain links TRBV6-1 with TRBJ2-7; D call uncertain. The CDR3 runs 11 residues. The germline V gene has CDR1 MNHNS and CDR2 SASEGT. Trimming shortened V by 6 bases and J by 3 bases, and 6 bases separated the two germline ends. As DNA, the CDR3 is TGTGCCAGCAGATTGGACTACGAGCAGTACTTC. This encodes CASRLDYEQYF.

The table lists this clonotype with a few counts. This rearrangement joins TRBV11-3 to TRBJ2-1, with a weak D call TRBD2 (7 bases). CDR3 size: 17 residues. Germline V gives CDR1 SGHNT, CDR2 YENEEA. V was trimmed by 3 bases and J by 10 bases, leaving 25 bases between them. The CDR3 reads CASSFRGRGSRPAEQFF. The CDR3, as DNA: TGTGCCAGCAGCTTTAGGGGGAGGGGCTCCCGTCCAGCGGAGCAGTTCTTC.

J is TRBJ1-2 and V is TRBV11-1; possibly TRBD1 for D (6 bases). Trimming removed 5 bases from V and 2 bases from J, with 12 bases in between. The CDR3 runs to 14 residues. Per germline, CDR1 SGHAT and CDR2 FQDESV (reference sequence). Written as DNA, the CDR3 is TGTGCCAGCAGCCAAACGACAGGAAACTATGGCTACACCTTC. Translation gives CASSQTTGNYGYTF. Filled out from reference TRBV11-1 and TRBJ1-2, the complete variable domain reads EAEVAQSPRYKITEKSQAVAFWCDPISGHATLYWYRQILGQGPELLVQFQDESVVDDSQLPKDRFSAERLKGVDSTLKIQPAELGDSAMYLCASSQTTGNYGYTFGSGTRLTVV.

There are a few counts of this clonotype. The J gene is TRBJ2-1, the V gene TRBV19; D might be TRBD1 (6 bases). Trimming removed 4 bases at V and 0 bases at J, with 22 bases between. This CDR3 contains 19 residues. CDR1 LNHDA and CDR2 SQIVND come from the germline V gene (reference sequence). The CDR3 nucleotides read TGTGCCAGTAGTAGGTTCCAACAGGGAACAGGGTTCTCCTACAATGAGCAGTTCTTC. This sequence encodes CASSRFQQGTGFSYNEQFF.

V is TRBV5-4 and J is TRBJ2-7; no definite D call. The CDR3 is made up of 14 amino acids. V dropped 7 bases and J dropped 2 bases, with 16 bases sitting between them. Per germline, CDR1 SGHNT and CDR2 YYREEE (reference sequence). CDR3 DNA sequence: TGTGCCAGCCGAGCAGGTGAAGGGCCCTACGAGCAGTACTTC. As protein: CASRAGEGPYEQYF. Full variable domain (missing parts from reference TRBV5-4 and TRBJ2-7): ETGVTQSPTHLIKTRGQQVTLRCSSQSGHNTVSWYQQALGQGPQFIFQYYREEENGRGNFPPRFSGLQFPNYSSELNVNALELDDSALYLCASRAGEGPYEQYFGPGTRLTVT.

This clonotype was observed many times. The CDR3 nucleotides are TGTGCCAGCAGCTTCGTAGTAGCGGGACAAGATACGCAGTATTTT. Protein product: CASSFVVAGQDTQYF. This chain connects TRBV7-2 to TRBJ2-3; 8 bases line up with TRBD2. CDR1 is SGHTA and CDR2 is FQGNSA in the germline V gene. The CDR3 has 15 amino acids. Trimming at V came to 3 bases and at J to 5 bases, leaving 7 bases not matched to a gene.

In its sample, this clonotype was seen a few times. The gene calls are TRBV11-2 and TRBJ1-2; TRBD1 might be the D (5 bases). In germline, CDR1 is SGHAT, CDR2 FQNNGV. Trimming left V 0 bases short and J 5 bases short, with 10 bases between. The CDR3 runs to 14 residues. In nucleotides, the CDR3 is TGTGCCAGCAGCTTAGAGTTAGGGACTTATGGCTACACCTTC. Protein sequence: CASSLELGTYGYTF.

In nucleotides, the CDR3 is TGTGCCAGCAGTTACCCGGACAGGGTGGATACGCAGTATTTT. As protein: CASSYPDRVDTQYF. The chain combines TRBV6-6 with TRBJ2-3, with 8 bases fitting TRBD1. Per the germline V gene, CDR1 is MNHNY and CDR2 is SVGAGI (reference sequence). V was pared by 2 bases and J by 6 bases, with 4 bases of the junction left unmatched. The CDR3 loop spans 14 amino acids.

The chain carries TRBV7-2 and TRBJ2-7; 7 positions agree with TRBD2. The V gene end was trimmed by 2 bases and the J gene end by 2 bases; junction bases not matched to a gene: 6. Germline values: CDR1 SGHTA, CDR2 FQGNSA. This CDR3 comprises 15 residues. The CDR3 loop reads CASSLLSGTTYEQYF. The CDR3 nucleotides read TGTGCCAGCAGCTTATTGAGCGGGACTACCTACGAGCAGTACTTC.

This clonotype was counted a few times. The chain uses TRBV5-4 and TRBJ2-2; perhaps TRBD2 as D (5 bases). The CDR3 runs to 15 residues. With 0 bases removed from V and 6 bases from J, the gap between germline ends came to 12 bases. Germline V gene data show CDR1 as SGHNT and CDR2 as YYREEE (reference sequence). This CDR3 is CASSLGTRSPGELFF. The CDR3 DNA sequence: TGTGCCAGCAGCTTGGGAACTAGGTCGCCCGGGGAGCTGTTTTTT.

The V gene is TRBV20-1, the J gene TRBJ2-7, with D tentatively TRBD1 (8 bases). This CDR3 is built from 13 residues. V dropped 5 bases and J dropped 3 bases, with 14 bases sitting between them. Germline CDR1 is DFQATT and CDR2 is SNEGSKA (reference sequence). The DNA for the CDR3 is TGCAGTGCTTTTACAGGGGGGGACTACGAGCAGTACTTC. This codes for CSAFTGGDYEQYF.

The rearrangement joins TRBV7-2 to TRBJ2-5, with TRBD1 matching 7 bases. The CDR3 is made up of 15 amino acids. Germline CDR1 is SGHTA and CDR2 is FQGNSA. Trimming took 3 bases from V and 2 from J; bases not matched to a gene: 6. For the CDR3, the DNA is TGTGCCAGCAGCTTCCTTCCGACAGGGCAAGAGACCCAGTACTTC. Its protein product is CASSFLPTGQETQYF.

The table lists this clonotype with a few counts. The CDR3 spells CASSESLAGGLNNEQFF. The CDR3 coding sequence is TGTGCCAGCAGTGAAAGTCTAGCGGGGGGGCTAAACAATGAGCAGTTCTTC. This chain uses TRBV2 with TRBJ2-1, with 12 bases lining up with TRBD2. CDR1 SNHLY and CDR2 FYNNEI come from the germline V gene. The CDR3 consists of 17 residues. The V and J ends lost 2 bases and 5 bases, in that order; junction bases with no gene match: 7.

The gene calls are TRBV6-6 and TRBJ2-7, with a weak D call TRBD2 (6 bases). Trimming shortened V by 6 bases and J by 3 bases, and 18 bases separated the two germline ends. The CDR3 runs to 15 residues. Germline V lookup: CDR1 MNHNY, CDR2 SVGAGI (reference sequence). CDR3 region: CASRKLASALYEQYF. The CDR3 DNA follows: TGTGCCAGCAGGAAGTTGGCTAGCGCACTCTACGAGCAGTACTTC.

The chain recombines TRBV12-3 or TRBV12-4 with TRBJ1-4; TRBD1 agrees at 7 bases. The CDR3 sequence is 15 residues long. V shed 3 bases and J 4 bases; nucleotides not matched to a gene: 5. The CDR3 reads CASSFFGQVNEKLFF. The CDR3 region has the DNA TGTGCCAGCAGTTTCTTCGGACAGGTTAATGAAAAACTGTTTTTT.

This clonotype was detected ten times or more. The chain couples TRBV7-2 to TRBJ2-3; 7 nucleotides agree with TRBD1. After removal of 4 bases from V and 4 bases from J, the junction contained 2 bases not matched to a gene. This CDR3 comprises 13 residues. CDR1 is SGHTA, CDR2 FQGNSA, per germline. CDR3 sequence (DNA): TGTGCCAGCAGCTCCCAGGGGGCAGATACGCAGTATTTT. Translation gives CASSSQGADTQYF.

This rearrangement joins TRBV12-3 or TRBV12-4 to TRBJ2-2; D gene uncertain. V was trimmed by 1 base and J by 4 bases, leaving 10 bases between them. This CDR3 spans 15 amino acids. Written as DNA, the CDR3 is TGTGCCAGCAGTTTAGGGCTAACTGGCACCGGGGAGCTGTTTTTT. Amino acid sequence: CASSLGLTGTGELFF.

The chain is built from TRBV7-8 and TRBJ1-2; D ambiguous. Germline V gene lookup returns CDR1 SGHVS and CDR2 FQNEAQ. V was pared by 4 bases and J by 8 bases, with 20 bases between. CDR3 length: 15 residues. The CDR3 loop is CASSSQPMGRGGYTF. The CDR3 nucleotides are TGTGCCAGCAGCTCCCAGCCGATGGGCCGTGGCGGCTACACCTTC.